The rows below give T cell receptor beta chains drawn from one sample of a study of CD8 T cells in ankylosing spondylitis. TCRdb passed the 5' RACE reads through MiXCR, listing each CDR3 protein once. The sample has a few hundred thousand distinct CDR3 sequences; more than 20% are singletons. Sequences were obtained from blood, either unsorted or a sorted T cell fraction (not recorded which). The receptors stem from a female donor with ankylosing spondylitis or in good health (not recorded which). CDR3s include the opening cysteine and the closing phenylalanine or tryptophan. The D gene is left open where the match is weak. Expanded clones are given a class, and other clones once, few, many or no size at all.

TRBV27 | few | TRBD2 | CASSLLAGGPQFF
TRBV6-2/TRBV6-3 | many | NA | CASRGGSMNTEAFF
TRBV6-6 | few | NA | CASSYGQSYGYTF
TRBV11-2 | NA | TRBD2 | CASSSSGRAVGELFF
TRBV20-1 | few | NA | CSARSDYNEQFF
TRBV21-1 | NA | NA | CASTPHQDRAYEQYF
TRBV5-6 | NA | TRBD2 | CASSLTSGINIQYF
TRBV24-1 | NA | NA | CATSATSNYGYTF
TRBV20-1 | NA | TRBD2 | CSAPDGTSGLYYNEQFF
TRBV6-5 | NA | NA | CASSYDRQTGELFF
TRBV4-2 | many | NA | CASSPDRVNEQFF
TRBV20-1 | NA | TRBD2 | CSAYGTSGLFSTTDTQYF
TRBV7-2 | few | NA | CASSLVRVGDNEQFF
TRBV30 | once | NA | CAWQSAGELFF
TRBV29-1 | many | NA | CSVREGTEAFF
TRBV6-1 | few | NA | CASAGPRKNIQYF
TRBV5-1 | NA | TRBD1 | CASSWTGVNSPLHF
TRBV20-1 | NA | TRBD1 | CSAVGQSSYNEQFF
TRBV20-1 | many | TRBD2 | CSALLAGVYNEQFF
TRBV2 | NA | NA | CASTAGFAEQFF
TRBV12-3/TRBV12-4 | many | NA | CASSPSGTPREQYF
TRBV5-5 | many | TRBD1 | CASSSGQGIVDTEAFF
TRBV20-1 | few | NA | CSADWVSREQFF
TRBV7-2 | NA | TRBD2 | CASSLAPAGGEQFF
TRBV30 | NA | TRBD2 | CAWSGTSPETQYF
TRBV18 | NA | NA | CASSAGASGTQYF
TRBV20-1 | few | NA | CSAAPFSSLSHEQYF
TRBV12-3/TRBV12-4 | few | NA | CASSIKTEPRETQYF
TRBV7-8 | few | NA | CASSLNPAPPFNEQFF
TRBV20-1 | NA | NA | CSARKTSRGEQYF
TRBV7-8 | few | NA | CASSPDGYSNQPQHF
TRBV24-1 | NA | NA | CATSDFRTRQGYTF
TRBV20-1 | few | NA | CSARDPKGGNEQFF
TRBV7-9 | few | NA | CASSLPALNEQYF
TRBV27 | NA | TRBD2 | CASSSGLAEYEQYF
TRBV5-1 | NA | TRBD2 | CASSPSGRPLWADTQYF
TRBV20-1 | few | NA | CSASTRNEQYF
TRBV12-3/TRBV12-4 | NA | NA | CASSPGRANLNQPQHF
TRBV6-6 | few | TRBD2 | CASSYSLAGEGTGELFF
TRBV20-1 | few | NA | CSASGSTGGYEQYF
TRBV4-3 | NA | NA | CASSQGQLSYNEQFF
TRBV5-1 | few | TRBD2 | CASSLNIPGLARETQYF
TRBV7-2 | NA | NA | CASSSDGVKDTQYF
TRBV3-1 | NA | TRBD2 | CASSQAGLAGGLKETQYF
TRBV7-3 | NA | NA | CASSLPGHTEAFF
TRBV7-2 | few | NA | CASSLLGGSNQPQHF
TRBV6-1 | few | NA | CARVQSSYNEQFF
TRBV20-1 | NA | TRBD2 | CSARPGLAGQETQYF
TRBV2 | NA | TRBD1 | CASCRDSTETQYF